This section outlines one TCR beta chain sequence together with its context. The antigen is not known. J was trimmed by 11 bases and V by 2 bases; bases with no gene match: 11. This CDR3 spans 14 amino acids. Germline lookup yields CDR1 MNHEY and CDR2 SVGAGI. The data were taken from a study of cytomegalovirus exposure and HLA in healthy donors. Study-wide results and caveats: Clusters of TCRs from the first cohort tended to co-occur in the roughly 120 validation repertoires (as a later analysis found). Cytomegalovirus association was listed for around 170 TCR beta chains.

Sequencing used immunoSEQ multiplex PCR; TCRdb keeps in-frame clones, though not all of them. The sample yields about 76,000 clones, roughly 92% seen once. The sample was PBMCs. This sequence was found in a woman aged 18 to 35 in good health and CMV-seronegative. V gene TRBV6-5 combines with J gene TRBJ1-1; TRBD1 agrees at 7 bases. The CDR3, as DNA: TGTGCCAGCAGTTACAGTCGGGACAGAGGATCTGCTTTCTTT. This encodes CASSYSRDRGSAFF.